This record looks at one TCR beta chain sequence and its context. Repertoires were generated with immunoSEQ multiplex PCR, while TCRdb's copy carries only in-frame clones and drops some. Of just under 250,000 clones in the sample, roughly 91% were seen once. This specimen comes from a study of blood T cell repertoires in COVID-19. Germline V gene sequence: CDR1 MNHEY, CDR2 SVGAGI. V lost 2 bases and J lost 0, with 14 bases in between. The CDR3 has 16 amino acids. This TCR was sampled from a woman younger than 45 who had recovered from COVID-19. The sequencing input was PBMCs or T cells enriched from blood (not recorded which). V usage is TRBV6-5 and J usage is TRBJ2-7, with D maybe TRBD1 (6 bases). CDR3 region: CASSYQSTGSSYEQYF. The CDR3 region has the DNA TGTGCCAGCAGTTACCAATCGACAGGATCCTCCTACGAGCAGTACTTC.